Following are 3 T cell receptor beta chains from one sample sequenced in a study of regulatory T cells in long-lasting Graves disease. Time point described: persistent/refractory GD, antithyroid drugs over 5 years with positive TRAb. There was RNA extracted from PBMCs, and the TCR library was made from it. TCR beta libraries were built with iRepertoire HTBI primers and Arm-PCR of CDR3 regions. TCRdb re-analysed the multiplex PCR reads in MiXCR, keeping a single row per CDR3 protein. The sample yields roughly 700,000 distinct CDR3 sequences, approximately 29% seen once. Sequencing used peripheral blood mononuclear cells (PBMCs), obtained when the disease was refractory, from a patient treated with antithyroid drugs. The receptors derive from a female donor with Graves disease.

The sample holds one count of this clonotype. The rearrangement joins TRBV20-1 to TRBJ1-2, with 10 bases that match TRBD1. From germline, CDR1 is DFQATT and CDR2 SNEGSKA (reference sequence). The ends lost 6 bases at V and 6 bases at J; junction bases unmatched: 10. This CDR3 has 14 residues. The CDR3 DNA reads TGCAGTGCCCCGACAGGGGGCGGAAACCATGGCTACACCTTC. It yields the protein CSAPTGGGNHGYTF.

This clonotype was seen a handful of times. The rearrangement joins TRBV30 to TRBJ1-2; 8 bases map to TRBD1. CDR1 is GTSNPN and CDR2 is SVGIG in the germline V gene (reference sequence). Germline trimming cut 2 bases from V and 10 bases from J; bases unmatched to any gene: 9. The CDR3 extends over 13 amino acids. DNA for the CDR3: TGTGCCTGGAGTAACCGGGACAGGCACGACTACACCTTC. It yields the protein CAWSNRDRHDYTF.

The V gene is TRBV12-3 or TRBV12-4, the J gene TRBJ2-7; weak D call: TRBD1 (6 bases). The CDR3 sequence is 16 residues long. With 6 bases removed from V and 7 bases from J, the gap between germline ends came to 25 bases. This chain's CDR3 is CASSVEDARGFREQYF. DNA for the CDR3: TGTGCCAGCAGCGTAGAAGATGCCAGGGGCTTTCGGGAGCAGTACTTC.